Below, 32 T cell receptor beta chains from the same sample are listed, as sequenced in a study of control samples from healthy donors and cancer patients (dated by TCRdb to between 2020 and 2021). Libraries were built with the immunoSEQ multiplex PCR assay. In its TCRdb copy, this immuneACCESS table keeps in-frame sequences only and misses some clones. Where compared with another copy, unresolved V genes explain less than half of these, and the others have no known cause. A total of roughly 18,000 clones appear in this sample, 88% of them only once. The top ten clones comprise around 10% of the sample. Material: PBMCs. The receptors shown here come from a woman aged 55 to 70 with head and neck cancer.

The V call is TRBV18, the J call TRBJ2-7, with 7 bases lining up with TRBD1. The CDR3 is 13 residues long. After removal of 3 bases from V and 3 bases from J, the junction contained 2 bases not matched to a gene. Germline V CDR1 and CDR2: KGHSH, LQKENI. The CDR3 bases are TGTGCCAGCTCACCGGGACAGCACTACGAGCAGTACTTC. It yields the protein CASSPGQHYEQYF. The whole variable domain, filled in from reference TRBV18 and TRBJ2-7, reads NAGVMQNPRHLVRRRGQEARLRCSPMKGHSHVYWYRQLPEEGLKFMVYLQKENIIDESGMPKERFSAEFPKEGPSILRIQQVVRGDSAAYFCASSPGQHYEQYFGPGTRLTVT.

J is TRBJ2-3 and V is TRBV5-1; TRBD1 aligns across 9 bases. V lost 3 bases to trimming and J lost 1 base; unmatched junction nucleotides: 3. The CDR3 totals 15 residues. The germline V gene has CDR1 SGHRS and CDR2 YFSETQ. The CDR3 DNA is TGCGCCAGCAGCTGGACAGGGGCTCGCACAGATACGCAGTATTTT. This translates into CASSWTGARTDTQYF.

The chain is built from TRBV27 and TRBJ1-2; 12 bases match TRBD1. Germline CDR1 and CDR2: MNHEY and SMNVEV (reference sequence). V dropped 5 bases and J dropped 4; count of bases not matched to a gene: 8. The CDR3 consists of 16 residues. The CDR3 reads CASSPGTGGARYGYTF. The CDR3 bases are TGTGCCAGCAGTCCCGGGACAGGGGGCGCGCGCTATGGCTACACCTTC.

This clone was seen only once. V usage is TRBV10-2 and J usage is TRBJ1-1; D remains ambiguous. Germline V CDR1 and CDR2: WSHSY, SAAADI. The CDR3 is 15 residues long. The V and J ends lost 0 bases and 1 base respectively, with 9 bases between them. CDR3 sequence: CASSESTWGNTEAFF. The CDR3 nucleotides are TGCGCCAGCAGTGAGTCGACCTGGGGGAACACTGAAGCTTTCTTT.

The chain links TRBV13 to TRBJ1-1; D is unresolved. CDR3 length: 16 residues. CDR1 and CDR2 (germline): PRHDT, FYEKMQ (reference sequence). With 5 bases removed from V and 0 bases from J, the gap between germline ends came to 16 bases. CDR3 DNA sequence: TGTGCCAGCAGCCCTACCGGGCTAACTATGAACACTGAAGCTTTCTTT. This translates into CASSPTGLTMNTEAFF.

The chain joins TRBV7-6 to TRBJ2-1, with unresolved D. This CDR3 spans 15 amino acids. The V end lost 5 bases, the J end lost 8 bases, and 19 bases lay between the germline ends. In germline, CDR1 is SGHVS, CDR2 FNYEAQ. The CDR3 DNA reads TGTGCCAGCAGCCTTCAGGCGGAGTTACGGGATGAGCAGTTCTTC. It is translated as CASSLQAELRDEQFF.

This clone was observed a single time. The chain combines TRBV5-1 with TRBJ2-6, with TRBD2 matching 8 bases. The CDR3 sequence is 18 residues long. Trimming took 2 bases from V and 0 from J; bases not matched to a gene: 7. Per the germline V gene, CDR1 is SGHRS and CDR2 is YFSETQ. The CDR3 region has the DNA TGCGCCAGCAGCTTCCAGACTAGCGCCAACTCTGGGGCCAACGTCCTGACTTTC. Its protein is CASSFQTSANSGANVLTF.

This chain links TRBV2 with TRBJ1-1; 8 bases agree with TRBD1. The CDR3 has 13 residues. The V gene's germline CDR1 is SNHLY and CDR2 FYNNEI. The trim removed 6 bases at V and 5 bases at J, leaving 5 bases unmatched. The DNA for the CDR3 is TGTGCCAGCAGAAACAGGGGGGGGACTGAAGCTTTCTTT. Amino acid sequence: CASRNRGGTEAFF.

This chain links TRBV5-6 with TRBJ2-1, with 8 bases that match TRBD1. The CDR3 covers 18 residues. Germline assignment: CDR1 SGHDT and CDR2 YYEEEE. V shed 0 bases, J shed 7 bases, and the junction held 15 bases outside the gene matches. CDR3 sequence (DNA): TGTGCCAGCAGCTTGGTTGGGTCTCGGCAGGGGGCTGGAAATGAGCAGTTCTTC. This gives the protein CASSLVGSRQGAGNEQFF.

The CDR3 DNA sequence: TGTGCCAGCACCTGGGGGGGAACCTCCTACAATGAGCAGTTCTTC. It encodes CASTWGGTSYNEQFF. The chain uses TRBV5-5 and TRBJ2-1, with 7 bases matching TRBD2. Germline lookup yields CDR1 SGHKS and CDR2 YYEKEE (reference sequence). The CDR3 has 15 residues. The trim removed 6 bases at V and 0 bases at J, leaving 6 bases unmatched.

The chain has TRBV3-1 (or the pseudogene TRBV3-2) and TRBJ2-1; 9 nucleotides agree with TRBD2. Germline V gives CDR1 LGHDT, CDR2 YNNKEL (reference sequence). The CDR3 totals 14 residues. The V segment lost 3 bases and the J segment 7 bases; nucleotides outside the gene matches: 4. CDR3 in DNA: TGTGCCAGCAGCCAGGTGGGACTAGCTAATGAGCAGTTCTTC. Translating it yields CASSQVGLANEQFF.

The chain links TRBV28 to TRBJ1-4, with 7 bases lining up with TRBD1. The CDR3 covers 14 residues. V gave up 4 bases and J gave up 6 bases; unmatched junction bases: 5. From germline, CDR1 is MDHEN and CDR2 SYDVKM. CDR3: CASSSQGVDEKLFF. The CDR3 DNA is TGTGCCAGCAGTTCTCAGGGGGTAGATGAAAAACTGTTTTTT.

V and J are TRBV15 and TRBJ1-1; D possibly corresponds to TRBD1 (6 bases). V lost 5 bases, J lost 2 bases, and 15 bases lay in between. This CDR3 comprises 15 residues. Germline values: CDR1 LNHNV, CDR2 YYDKDF (reference sequence). The CDR3 bases are TGTGCCACCAGCGCTCACGGGGGCAGTAACACTGAAGCTTTCTTT. Translating it yields CATSAHGGSNTEAFF.

J is TRBJ1-5 and V is TRBV28, with 10 positions matching TRBD1. Per germline, CDR1 MDHEN and CDR2 SYDVKM. The length of the CDR3 is 17 residues. Unmatched junction bases numbered 12, after V lost 3 bases and J lost 7 bases. CDR3 DNA sequence: TGTGCCAGCAGTTTCCGGACAGGGGGAGTGCGGAGCCAGCCCCAGCATTTT. It specifies CASSFRTGGVRSQPQHF.

The gene calls are TRBV5-6 and TRBJ2-7; D possibly corresponds to TRBD2 (6 bases). Between the trimmed V and J ends, which lost 4 bases and 7 bases, there was a span of 12 bases. CDR3 size: 12 residues. Germline V lookup: CDR1 SGHDT, CDR2 YYEEEE. This CDR3 is CASSLGDWEQYF. The CDR3 DNA reads TGTGCCAGCAGCCTGGGGGACTGGGAGCAGTACTTC.

The chain combines TRBV25-1 with TRBJ1-1; TRBD1 agrees at 8 bases. J gave up 5 bases and V 4 bases, and 6 bases lay outside the gene matches. The CDR3 has 14 residues. CDR1 is MGHDK and CDR2 is SYGVNS in the germline V gene. The CDR3 bases are TGTGCCAGCAGTGCCACAAACAGGGGGACTGAAGCTTTCTTT. It translates to CASSATNRGTEAFF. Filled out from reference TRBV25-1 and TRBJ1-1, the complete variable domain reads EADIYQTPRYLVIGTGKKITLECSQTMGHDKMYWYQQDPGMELHLIHYSYGVNSTEKGDLSSESTVSRIRTEHFPLTLESARPSHTSQYLCASSATNRGTEAFFGQGTRLTVV.

The chain combines TRBV7-3 with TRBJ2-1; tentative D call: TRBD2 (5 bases). V gave up 2 bases and J gave up 0 bases, with 14 bases separating them. The CDR3 contains 17 residues. Looked up from germline, CDR1 is SGHTA and CDR2 is FQGTGA. The CDR3 nucleotides read TGTGCCAGCAGCTTATCATCTCTAGGGAGCTCCTACAATGAGCAGTTCTTC. Protein sequence: CASSLSSLGSSYNEQFF. Variable domain in full (rest from reference TRBV7-3 and TRBJ2-1): GAGVSQTPSNKVTEKGKYVELRCDPISGHTALYWYRQSLGQGPEFLIYFQGTGAADDSGLPNDRFFAVRPEGSVSTLKIQRTERGDSAVYLCASSLSSLGSSYNEQFFGPGTRLTVL.

The gene calls are TRBV7-9 and TRBJ1-2; 7 nucleotides line up with TRBD1. From germline, CDR1 is SEHNR and CDR2 FQNEAQ (reference sequence). The length of the CDR3 is 14 residues. J was trimmed by 4 bases and V by 0 bases; bases with no gene match: 2. Here the CDR3 DNA reads TGTGCCAGCAGCTTAGCGGGGACAGCCTATGGCTACACCTTC. Its translation: CASSLAGTAYGYTF.

Remarks on this clone: One end of the junction fails to match germline, which may point to a read error. The rearrangement links TRBV3-1 (or the pseudogene TRBV3-2) to TRBJ1-6; a possible D gene is TRBD1 (6 bases). The CDR3 contains 13 residues. Germline CDR1 reads LGHDT; CDR2 reads YNNKEL (reference sequence). The CDR3 here is CASSQGGGAPLHF. As DNA, the CDR3 is TGTGCCAGCAGTCAAGGAGGGGGGGCACCCCTCCACTTT.

The J gene is TRBJ1-5, the V gene TRBV30; 10 bases fit TRBD1. The V gene's germline CDR1 is GTSNPN and CDR2 SVGIG (reference sequence). CDR3 length: 16 residues. V lost 1 base and J lost 4; bases outside the gene matches: 7. The CDR3 reads CAWSGDRGSFNQPQHF. The CDR3 coding sequence is TGTGCCTGGAGTGGGGACAGGGGTTCTTTTAATCAGCCCCAGCATTTT.

This chain links TRBV28 with TRBJ1-1; D not certain. The CDR3 consists of 12 residues. The V and J ends lost 5 bases and 5 bases respectively, with 9 bases between them. Per the germline V gene, CDR1 is MDHEN and CDR2 is SYDVKM. CDR3 sequence reads: CASSLRQTEAFF. CDR3 bases: TGTGCCAGCAGTCTGAGGCAGACTGAAGCTTTCTTT.

The chain combines TRBV9 with TRBJ1-1, with D unclear. This CDR3 region has 14 residues. The germline CDR1 and CDR2 sequences are SGDLS and YYNGEE. The V gene lost 0 bases and the J gene lost 0 bases, with 6 bases spanning the gap. DNA of the CDR3: TGTGCCAGCAGCGTAGAAGGCCTGAACACTGAAGCTTTCTTT. It encodes CASSVEGLNTEAFF.

V is TRBV7-7 and J is TRBJ2-1; 10 nucleotides align to TRBD2. V shed 5 bases, J shed 9 bases, and the junction held 10 bases outside the gene matches. This CDR3 contains 15 residues. Germline loops: CDR1 SSHAT, CDR2 FNYEAQ (reference sequence). CDR3 coding DNA: TGTGCCAGCAGCCCAGGACTAGCGGAGGGGATTGAGCAGTTCTTC. This sequence encodes CASSPGLAEGIEQFF.

V gene TRBV18 combines with J gene TRBJ2-5; D is unclear. V was clipped by 1 base and J by 2 bases, with 5 bases between them. The germline V gene has CDR1 KGHSH and CDR2 LQKENI. The CDR3 extends over 13 amino acids. The CDR3 coding sequence is TGTGCCAGCTCACCACTCGGGCAAGAGACCCAGTACTTC. As protein: CASSPLGQETQYF.

This chain links TRBV27 with TRBJ2-7; no definite D call. The germline V and J ends were trimmed by 0 bases and 2 bases, with 8 bases remaining between them. Per germline, CDR1 MNHEY and CDR2 SMNVEV (reference sequence). The length of the CDR3 is 14 residues. The CDR3 loop is CASSLSSGPYEQYF. As DNA, the CDR3 is TGTGCCAGCAGTTTATCCTCAGGTCCCTACGAGCAGTACTTC.

The chain has TRBV3-1 (or the pseudogene TRBV3-2) and TRBJ2-7, with unresolved D. CDR3 size: 12 residues. The V end lost 4 bases, the J end lost 3 bases, and 7 bases lay between the germline ends. Germline V CDR1 and CDR2: LGHDT, YNNKEL (reference sequence). The CDR3 protein is CASSRMGYEQYF. In nucleotides, the CDR3 is TGTGCCAGCAGCCGAATGGGCTACGAGCAGTACTTC.

The CDR3 coding sequence is TGTGCCAGCAGCCAAGAAGGAACGGCCCACGAGCAGTACTTC. Translated: CASSQEGTAHEQYF. V is TRBV3-1 (or the pseudogene TRBV3-2) and J is TRBJ2-7; D is unresolved. V was shortened by 0 bases and J by 5 bases, with 11 bases between the two germline ends. Germline loops: CDR1 LGHDT, CDR2 YNNKEL (reference sequence). There are 14 residues in the CDR3.

This chain connects TRBV7-9 to TRBJ1-1; a weak D match, TRBD1 (6 bases). Trimming cost V 5 bases and J 3 bases, with 22 bases left between them. Germline CDR1 SEHNR, CDR2 FQNEAQ (reference sequence). The CDR3 covers 17 residues. The CDR3 coding sequence is TGTGCCAGCAGCGGGGTGGGGGGCGAAAGAGGGTACACTGAAGCTTTCTTT. Its protein is CASSGVGGERGYTEAFF.

The V call is TRBV11-2, the J call TRBJ2-5; 7 bases fit TRBD1. In germline, CDR1 is SGHAT, CDR2 FQNNGV. There are 16 residues in the CDR3. With V trimmed by 4 bases and J by 0 bases, 8 bases remained unmatched. CDR3 nucleotides: TGTGCCAGCAGCTCAAAGGGACAGTTCTACCAAGAGACCCAGTACTTC. It is translated as CASSSKGQFYQETQYF.

The chain joins TRBV7-8 to TRBJ2-1; 11 nucleotides match TRBD1. This CDR3 is built from 15 residues. V gave up 5 bases and J gave up 7 bases; unmatched junction bases: 7. Germline CDR1 reads SGHVS; CDR2 reads FQNEAQ. CDR3 protein: CASSPGQGAGNEQFF. CDR3 sequence (DNA): TGTGCCAGCAGCCCTGGACAGGGGGCTGGGAATGAGCAGTTCTTC. The full variable domain, its missing parts supplied by reference TRBV7-8 and TRBJ2-1, is GAGVSQSPRYKVAKRGQDVALRCDPISGHVSLFWYQQALGQGPEFLTYFQNEAQLDKSGLPSDRFFAERPEGSVSTLKIQRTQQEDSAVYLCASSPGQGAGNEQFFGPGTRLTVL.

The rearrangement links TRBV7-2 to TRBJ1-5; D is unclear. V shed 6 bases and J shed 9 bases, with 15 bases lying between them. The CDR3 runs to 13 residues. Per the germline V gene, CDR1 is SGHTA and CDR2 is FQGNSA. The CDR3 nucleotides are TGTGCCAGCAGACCCGGTCCAGCGGGGCCCCAGCATTTT. As protein: CASRPGPAGPQHF. Full variable domain (outside the CDR3, taken from reference TRBV7-2 and TRBJ1-5): GAGVSQSPSNKVTEKGKDVELRCDPISGHTALYWYRQSLGQGLEFLIYFQGNSAPDKSGLPSDRFSAERTGGSVSTLTIQRTQQEDSAVYLCASRPGPAGPQHFGDGTRLSIL.

The V call is TRBV6-2 or TRBV6-3, the J call TRBJ2-7; 7 bases map to TRBD1. The germline V gene has CDR1 MNHEY and CDR2 SVGEGT. With V trimmed by 2 bases and J by 3 bases, 10 bases remained unmatched. This CDR3 region has 16 residues. CDR3 DNA: TGTGCCAGCAGTTACACAGGGGCATCAAGAAACTACGAGCAGTACTTC. Translated, it gives CASSYTGASRNYEQYF.